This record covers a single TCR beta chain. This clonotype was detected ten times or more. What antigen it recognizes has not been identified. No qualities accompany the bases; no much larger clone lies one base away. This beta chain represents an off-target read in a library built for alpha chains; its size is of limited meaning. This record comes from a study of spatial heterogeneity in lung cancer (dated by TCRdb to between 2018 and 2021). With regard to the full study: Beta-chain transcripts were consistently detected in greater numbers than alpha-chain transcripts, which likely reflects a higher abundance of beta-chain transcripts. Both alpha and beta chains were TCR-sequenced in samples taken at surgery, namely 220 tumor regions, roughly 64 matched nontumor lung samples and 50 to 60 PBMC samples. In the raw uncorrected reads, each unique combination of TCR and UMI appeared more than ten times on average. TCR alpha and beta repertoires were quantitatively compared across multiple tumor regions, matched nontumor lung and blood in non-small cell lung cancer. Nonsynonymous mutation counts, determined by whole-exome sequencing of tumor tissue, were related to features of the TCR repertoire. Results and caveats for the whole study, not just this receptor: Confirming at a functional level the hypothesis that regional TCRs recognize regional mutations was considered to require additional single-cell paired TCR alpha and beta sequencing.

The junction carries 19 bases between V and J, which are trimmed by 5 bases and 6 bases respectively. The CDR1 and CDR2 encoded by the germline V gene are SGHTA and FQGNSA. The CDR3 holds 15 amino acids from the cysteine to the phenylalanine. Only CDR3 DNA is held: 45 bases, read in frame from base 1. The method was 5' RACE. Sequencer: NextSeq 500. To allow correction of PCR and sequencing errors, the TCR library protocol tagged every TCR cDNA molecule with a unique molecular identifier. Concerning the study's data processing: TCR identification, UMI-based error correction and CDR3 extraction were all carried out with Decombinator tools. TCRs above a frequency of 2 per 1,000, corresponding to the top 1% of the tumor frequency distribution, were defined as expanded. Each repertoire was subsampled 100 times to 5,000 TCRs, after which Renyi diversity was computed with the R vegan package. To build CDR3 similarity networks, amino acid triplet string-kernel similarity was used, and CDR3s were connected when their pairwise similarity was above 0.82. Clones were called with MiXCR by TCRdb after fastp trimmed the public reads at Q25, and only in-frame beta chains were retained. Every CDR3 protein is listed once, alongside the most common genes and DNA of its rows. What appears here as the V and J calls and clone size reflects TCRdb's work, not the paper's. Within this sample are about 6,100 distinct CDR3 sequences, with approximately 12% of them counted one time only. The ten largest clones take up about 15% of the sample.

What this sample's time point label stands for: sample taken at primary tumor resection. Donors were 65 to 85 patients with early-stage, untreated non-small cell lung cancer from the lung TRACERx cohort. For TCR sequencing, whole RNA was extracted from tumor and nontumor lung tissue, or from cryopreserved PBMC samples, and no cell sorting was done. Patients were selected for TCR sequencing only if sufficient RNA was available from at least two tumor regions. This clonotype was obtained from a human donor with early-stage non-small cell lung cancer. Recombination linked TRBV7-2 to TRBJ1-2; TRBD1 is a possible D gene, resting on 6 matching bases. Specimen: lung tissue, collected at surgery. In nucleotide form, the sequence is TGTGCCAGCAGCCCGAATCTGTGGGGGGCGGATGGCTACACCTTC. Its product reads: CASSPNLWGADGYTF. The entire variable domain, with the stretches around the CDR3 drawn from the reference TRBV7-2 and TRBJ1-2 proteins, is GAGVSQSPSNKVTEKGKDVELRCDPISGHTALYWYRQSLGQGLEFLIYFQGNSAPDKSGLPSDRFSAERTGGSVSTLTIQRTQQEDSAVYLCASSPNLWGADGYTFGSGTRLTVV.